A selection of T cell receptor beta chains follows, all from one sample in a study of CD8 T cells in Susac syndrome. TCRdb recomputed calls from the immunoSEQ multiplex PCR reads with MiXCR, one row per CDR3 protein. The sample has about 400,000 distinct CDR3 sequences, 85% to 90% seen once. Material: CD8+ T cells from PBMCs. All receptors derive from a human donor with multiple sclerosis. The CDR3 runs from the conserved cysteine through the conserved F or W. A D gene is named only where the DNA matches it firmly. Rows may omit the clone size; those that give it use once, few, many or a size class.

TRBJ2-1 TRBD2 NA TRBV9 CASSQEAGGPNEQFF TGTGCCAGCAGCCAAGAAGCGGGAGGACCCAATGAGCAGTTCTTC
TRBJ2-3 NA NA TRBV5-4 CASSFPTGETDTQYF TGTGCCAGCAGCTTCCCGACGGGGGAGACAGATACGCAGTATTTT
TRBJ2-7 TRBD2 NA TRBV2 CASTPEVQWSGEPYEQYF TGTGCCAGCACCCCCGAAGTTCAATGGAGCGGGGAACCCTACGAGCAGTACTTC
TRBJ1-1 NA NA TRBV7-6 CASSPESTEAFF TGTGCCAGCAGCCCGGAGAGCACTGAAGCTTTCTTT
TRBJ2-5 NA once TRBV7-6 CASSLAAGELGKETQYF TGTGCCAGCAGCTTAGCGGCAGGGGAGCTGGGGAAAGAGACCCAGTACTTC
TRBJ2-5 NA NA TRBV7-8 CASSLRRSDQETQYF TGTGCCAGCAGCCTCCGACGGTCGGACCAAGAGACCCAGTACTTC
TRBJ2-2 NA once TRBV14 CASSQARENTGELFF TGTGCCAGCAGCCAAGCTCGGGAGAACACCGGGGAGCTGTTTTTT
TRBJ2-7 TRBD1 NA TRBV27 CASSYRGTIYEQYF TGTGCCAGCAGTTACAGGGGTACAATCTACGAGCAGTACTTC
TRBJ2-2 NA few TRBV6-1 CASSRKRTTGELFF TGTGCCAGCAGCCGAAAAAGGACCACCGGGGAGCTGTTTTTT
TRBJ2-3 NA NA TRBV11-2 CASSLDLSVWASSADTQYF TGTGCCAGCAGCTTAGATTTATCGGTGTGGGCTAGTTCGGCAGATACGCAGTATTTT
TRBJ2-7 NA NA TRBV7-6 CASSIDGGQPPLEQYF TGTGCCAGCAGCATAGATGGGGGCCAACCCCCCCTCGAGCAGTACTTC
TRBJ2-5 NA NA TRBV7-6 CASSLGTGFQETQYF TGTGCCAGCAGCTTAGGTACGGGCTTCCAAGAGACCCAGTACTTC
TRBJ2-5 NA NA TRBV12-5 CASGYGGVQETQYF TGTGCTAGTGGTTACGGAGGAGTCCAAGAGACCCAGTACTTC
TRBJ2-1 NA NA TRBV29-1 CSVVPARTYNEQFF TGCAGCGTTGTTCCTGCCAGGACCTACAATGAGCAGTTCTTC
TRBJ2-2 NA NA TRBV27 CASSLGEGSESGELFF TGTGCCAGCAGTCTTGGTGAGGGATCTGAGTCCGGGGAGCTGTTTTTT
TRBJ2-7 NA NA TRBV4-1 CASSQVQRTGGEQYF TGCGCCAGCAGCCAGGTACAGCGGACCGGCGGGGAGCAGTACTTC
TRBJ2-7 TRBD1 NA TRBV4-1 CASSQGGTAVSYEQYF TGCGCCAGCAGCCAAGGTGGGACAGCAGTCTCCTACGAGCAGTACTTC
TRBJ1-1 NA NA TRBV30 CAWSLSRGDAFF TGTGCCTGGAGTCTAAGCAGGGGAGACGCTTTCTTT
TRBJ1-4 NA NA TRBV29-1 CSAVLDSFSDKLFF TGCAGCGCCGTCTTGGACAGTTTCTCGGACAAACTGTTTTTT
TRBJ2-7 NA few TRBV27 CASSPGNTYEQYF TGTGCCAGCAGTCCGGGGAATACCTACGAGCAGTACTTC
TRBJ1-6 TRBD1 NA TRBV28 CASSFGQGDSPLHF TGTGCCAGCAGTTTTGGTCAGGGGGATTCACCCCTCCACTTT
TRBJ1-1 NA NA TRBV4-1 CASSQVVGGALNTEAFF TGCGCCAGCAGCCAAGTGGTTGGGGGGGCCCTAAACACTGAAGCTTTCTTT
TRBJ2-2 TRBD1 NA TRBV9 CASSATTGIDTGELFF TGTGCCAGCAGCGCAACGACAGGGATCGACACCGGGGAGCTGTTTTTT
TRBJ2-3 NA NA TRBV5-1 CASSPLGGYTDTQYF TGCGCCAGCAGCCCACTCGGGGGTTACACAGATACGCAGTATTTT
TRBJ2-1 NA NA TRBV6-5 CASTGDHNEQFF TGTGCCAGCACCGGGGACCACAATGAGCAGTTCTTC
TRBJ1-1 TRBD1 NA TRBV7-9 CASSFWAGGFTEAFF TGTGCCAGCAGCTTTTGGGCAGGGGGCTTCACTGAAGCTTTCTTT
TRBJ2-2 NA few TRBV6-5 CASSYGTPNTGELFF TGTGCCAGCAGTTACGGGACACCGAACACCGGGGAGCTGTTTTTT
TRBJ2-7 NA NA TRBV7-6 CASSLGTESLHEQYF TGTGCCAGCAGCCTAGGGACCGAATCCCTCCACGAGCAGTACTTC
TRBJ2-6 NA NA TRBV18 CASSPGSLPSSGANVLTF TGTGCCAGCTCACCAGGTTCACTGCCGAGTTCTGGGGCCAACGTCCTGACTTTC
TRBJ2-7 TRBD2 few TRBV11-2 CASRTSGSYYEQYF TGTGCCAGCAGGACTAGCGGGAGTTACTACGAGCAGTACTTC
TRBJ2-1 NA NA TRBV7-9 CASVRADDNEQFF TGTGCCAGCGTGAGGGCAGATGACAATGAGCAGTTCTTC
TRBJ1-3 NA NA TRBV14 CASSLSPGHPSSGNTIYF TGTGCCAGCAGCCTCTCCCCGGGACATCCGAGCTCTGGAAACACCATATATTTT
TRBJ1-1 NA NA TRBV30 CAWSDGGGQSDRGFF TGTGCCTGGAGTGACGGCGGGGGGCAGTCGGACCGAGGTTTCTTT
TRBJ2-3 TRBD2 few TRBV6-1 CASSEPGLAGGTDTQYF TGTGCCAGCAGTGAACCAGGACTAGCGGGAGGTACGGATACGCAGTATTTT
TRBJ1-1 NA NA TRBV27 CASSASFGNTEAFF TGTGCCAGCAGTGCGTCGTTCGGGAACACTGAAGCTTTCTTT
TRBJ1-1 TRBD1 once TRBV6-5 CASSYFNSGTGGTEAFF TGTGCCAGCAGTTACTTTAACTCCGGGACAGGGGGCACTGAAGCTTTCTTT
TRBJ2-2 TRBD1 NA TRBV7-9 CASSPPYRGYTGELFF TGTGCCAGCAGCCCGCCGTACAGGGGATACACCGGGGAGCTGTTTTTT
TRBJ1-1 TRBD1 NA TRBV30 CAWSDERDSRGGTEAFF TGTGCCTGGAGTGACGAGCGGGACAGCCGGGGGGGTACTGAAGCTTTCTTT
TRBJ1-1 NA NA TRBV2 CASLPLGGNTEAFF TGTGCCAGCCTTCCTCTGGGGGGGAACACTGAAGCTTTCTTT
TRBJ2-7 NA NA TRBV5-6 CASSPLGGTNYEQYF TGTGCCAGCAGTCCCCTCGGGGGGACAAATTACGAGCAGTACTTC
TRBJ1-6 NA NA TRBV2 CASTQAQAGGSPLHF TGTGCCAGCACTCAGGCCCAGGCCGGGGGTTCACCCCTCCACTTT
TRBJ1-1 NA once TRBV30 CARVGSNTEAFF TGTGCCCGAGTGGGTTCAAACACTGAAGCTTTCTTT
TRBJ1-5 NA NA TRBV27 CASSPIGVSSSNQPQHF TGTGCCAGCAGTCCGATTGGGGTATCAAGTAGCAATCAGCCCCAGCATTTT
TRBJ2-7 TRBD2 once TRBV5-5 CASSLAGEAYEQYF TGTGCCAGCAGCCTAGCGGGAGAGGCTTACGAGCAGTACTTC
TRBJ1-1 TRBD1 NA TRBV4-1 CASSQDLTPTGMLAAFF TGCGCCAGCAGCCAAGACCTAACTCCGACAGGGATGCTGGCCGCTTTCTTT